These 14 T cell receptor beta chains were all obtained from the same sample, sequenced in a study of beta chain features in type 1 diabetes. cDNA synthesis used the whole RNA isolate, giving expressed TCRB sequences. TCRdb's table, derived via immunoSEQ multiplex PCR, lists solely in-frame clones and lacks some. The data hold some 150,000 clones, with 6.5% to 8.5% observed a single time. The sample taken for sequencing was central memory CD4+ T cells from blood. The receptor set was obtained from a woman aged 25 to 45 in good health.

This clone showed up just a few times. The chain has TRBV28 and TRBJ2-5; 14 bases line up with TRBD2. Per germline, CDR1 MDHEN and CDR2 SYDVKM. With V trimmed by 5 bases and J by 4 bases, 12 bases remained unmatched. The CDR3 loop spans 18 amino acids. CDR3 DNA sequence: TGTGCCAGCAGTAATCCGGGACTAGCGGGAGTAGGACGAGAGACCCAGTACTTC. Translating it yields CASSNPGLAGVGRETQYF.

This clone was picked up a small number of times. The chain combines TRBV7-2 with TRBJ2-3; D remains ambiguous. This CDR3 contains 13 residues. CDR1 SGHTA and CDR2 FQGNSA come from the germline V gene. The V end lost 0 bases, the J end lost 6 bases, and 7 bases lay between the germline ends. The CDR3 nucleotides are TGTGCCAGCAGCTTAGCGCCCCAGGATACGCAGTATTTT. Amino acids: CASSLAPQDTQYF.

This clone came up a few times. V gene TRBV29-1 combines with J gene TRBJ2-7, with 11 nucleotides matching TRBD2. Germline loops: CDR1 SQVTM, CDR2 ANQGSEA. CDR3 length equals 14 residues. With 4 bases clipped from V and 2 bases from J, the junction kept 4 bases outside the gene matches. This chain's CDR3 is CSVVPTSGTYEQYF. The DNA of the CDR3 is TGCAGCGTTGTGCCGACTAGCGGGACCTACGAGCAGTACTTC.

This clone has just a few counts. The chain combines TRBV27 with TRBJ2-3; unclear D gene. The V gene's germline CDR1 is MNHEY and CDR2 SMNVEV (reference sequence). This CDR3 is 16 amino acids long. Trimming left V 0 bases short and J 0 bases short, with 10 bases between. The CDR3 spells CASSLSMGPSTDTQYF. CDR3 coding DNA: TGTGCCAGCAGTTTATCAATGGGCCCGAGCACAGATACGCAGTATTTT.

The gene calls are TRBV5-6 and TRBJ1-1, with 11 nucleotides matching TRBD1. This CDR3 is 13 amino acids long. The junction had 10 bases not matched to a gene; V was cut back by 4 bases and J by 14 bases. Germline CDR1 is SGHDT and CDR2 is YYEEEE. The CDR3 DNA reads TGTGCCAGCAGCCGCGGACAGGGGGCGATTTTATTCTTT. Translated, it gives CASSRGQGAILFF.

This clone was counted at least ten times. V usage is TRBV29-1 and J usage is TRBJ2-1; the match to TRBD2 covers 13 bases. V shed 7 bases and J 7 bases; nucleotides not matched to a gene: 4. Germline loops: CDR1 SQVTM, CDR2 ANQGSEA. The CDR3 length is 13 residues. CDR3 in DNA: TGCAGCGCTAGACTAGCGGGAGGTAATGAGCAGTTCTTC. The encoded protein is CSARLAGGNEQFF.

This clone was seen more than once but under ten times. This rearrangement joins TRBV29-1 to TRBJ1-2; 8 bases fit TRBD1. The germline gives CDR1 SQVTM, CDR2 ANQGSEA. The V and J ends lost 8 bases and 8 bases, in that order; junction bases with no gene match: 10. This CDR3 contains 12 residues. The CDR3 nucleotides are TGCAGCCATAGACAGGGGCAGGAGGGCTACACCTTC. Its protein is CSHRQGQEGYTF.

This clone has a handful of counts. The chain uses TRBV6-1 and TRBJ2-7, with D perhaps TRBD1 (6 bases). V was trimmed by 7 bases and J by 2 bases, leaving 15 bases between them. The CDR3 loop spans 14 amino acids. Germline V CDR1 and CDR2: MNHNS, SASEGT. The CDR3 bases are TGTGCCAGCATCCGGGACATCGGTACCTACGAGCAGTACTTC. This encodes CASIRDIGTYEQYF.

The rearrangement uses TRBV18 and TRBJ1-4; the match to TRBD1 covers 7 bases. The germline CDR1 and CDR2 sequences are KGHSH and LQKENI. The CDR3 is 16 amino acids. V was clipped by 3 bases and J by 8 bases; unmatched bases: 12. The CDR3 loop is CASSPNGQVAFEKLFF. The DNA for the CDR3 is TGTGCCAGCTCACCCAACGGACAGGTCGCGTTCGAAAAACTGTTTTTT.

This clone was counted a few times. This chain joins TRBV4-1 and TRBJ2-1; the match to TRBD2 covers 7 bases. The trim removed 0 bases at V and 1 base at J, leaving 3 bases unmatched. The CDR3 has 16 amino acids. Germline assignment: CDR1 MGHRA and CDR2 YSYEKL. For the CDR3, the DNA is TGCGCCAGCAGCCAAGAAAGCGGGGTGTCCTACAATGAGCAGTTCTTC. Protein product: CASSQESGVSYNEQFF.

This clone turned up a few times. The V gene is TRBV2, the J gene TRBJ2-3; 9 positions agree with TRBD2. The CDR3 spans 18 residues. Germline CDR1 SNHLY, CDR2 FYNNEI. J gave up 2 bases and V 6 bases, and 15 bases lay outside the gene matches. The CDR3 DNA sequence: TGTGCCAGCAGGAACCCCGGGGGGCTAGCGGGACCCACAGATACGCAGTATTTT. Translated, it gives CASRNPGGLAGPTDTQYF. Looking up the rest from reference TRBV2 and TRBJ2-3 gives the full variable domain: EPEVTQTPSHQVTQMGQEVILRCVPISNHLYFYWYRQILGQKVEFLVSFYNNEISEKSEIFDDQFSVERPDGSNFTLKIRSTKLEDSAMYFCASRNPGGLAGPTDTQYFGPGTRLTVL.

The CDR3 loop is CASRPAEGGYSNQPQHF. CDR3 coding DNA: TGTGCCAGCAGGCCCGCCGAGGGGGGGTATAGCAATCAGCCCCAGCATTTT. The chain carries TRBV27 and TRBJ1-5; weak D call: TRBD1 (6 bases). The length of the CDR3 is 17 residues. CDR1 is MNHEY and CDR2 is SMNVEV in the germline V gene (reference sequence). Trimming took off 6 bases at V and 0 bases at J, with 18 bases between the two ends.

This clone was seen a few times. The chain recombines TRBV7-9 with TRBJ1-3, with D unresolved. CDR1 and CDR2 (germline): SEHNR, FQNEAQ (reference sequence). Trimming took off 5 bases at V and 0 bases at J, with 11 bases between the two ends. The CDR3 extends over 15 amino acids. This CDR3 reads CASSAQSSSGNTIYF. In DNA form, the CDR3 reads TGTGCCAGCAGCGCACAGTCGAGCTCTGGAAACACCATATATTTT.

This clone was detected only a few times. The chain couples TRBV7-2 to TRBJ2-3; TRBD2 agrees at 14 bases. This CDR3 is 16 amino acids long. The V gene's germline CDR1 is SGHTA and CDR2 FQGNSA. Trimming cost V 5 bases and J 3 bases; bases outside gene matches: 4. CDR3 coding DNA: TGTGCCAGCAGCGTCGGGACTAGCGGGAGAACAGATACGCAGTATTTT. Its protein product is CASSVGTSGRTDTQYF.